Sequencing of this T cell receptor (beta chain) was carried out in a study of blood T cell repertoires in COVID-19. On the study more broadly: COVID-19 samples from acute and convalescent phases originated in the United States, Italy and Spain. Sources were T cells, B-cell-depleted T cells, or PBMCs; the material itself was cDNA or gDNA.

The data were produced by immunoSEQ multiplex PCR, yet TCRdb's version contains in-frame clones alone and is incomplete. The sample yields a few hundred thousand clones, roughly 90% seen once. Germline V CDR1 and CDR2: MNHEY, SVGAGI. J was trimmed by 8 bases and V by 5 bases; bases with no gene match: 4. This CDR3 has 12 amino acids. This sequence joins TRBV6-5 and TRBJ1-2, with 8 nucleotides matching TRBD1. The sequence was obtained from a man aged 50 or older with acute or convalescent COVID-19. Sequencing was carried out using peripheral blood. The CDR3 here is CASSQTGVGYTF. CDR3 nucleotides: TGTGCCAGCAGTCAGACAGGGGTGGGCTACACCTTC.